This TCR beta chain comes out of a study of OX40 agonist ivuxolimab in advanced cancers. Points from the study as a whole: Expanded clones were, on average, more numerous in CD8+ T cells than in CD4+. Clonal expansion by week 6 occurred in CD4+ and CD8+ blood T cells (at 0.1 to 3.0 mg/kg). Individuals who were partial responders at 0.1-3.0 mg/kg had clonal expansion that ranked among the lowest.

Concerning this clone: What it binds is unknown.

V lost 7 bases and J lost 4; bases outside the gene matches: 6. The CDR3 consists of 14 residues. Germline V lookup: CDR1 SGHDN, CDR2 FVKESK. Some clones are missing from TCRdb's copy, which holds only in-frame ones; the method was immunoSEQ multiplex PCR. The sample includes 60,000 or so clones, roughly 86% of them seen just once. The sequences come from CD4+ or CD8+ T cells sorted from blood, collected in a trial of the OX40 agonist ivuxolimab. The sequence was collected from an adult with an advanced solid tumor such as melanoma, head and neck, liver or kidney cancer. The chain joins TRBV14 to TRBJ2-5; 10 bases are shared with TRBD2. CDR3: CASTLAGVSETQYF. The CDR3 coding sequence is TGTGCCAGCACCCTAGCGGGGGTTTCAGAGACCCAGTACTTC.